This paragraph reports one T cell receptor beta chain. Then a second PCR, running roughly 7 to 11 cycles, was carried out with a sample-barcoded 5' primer and a J-beta primer mix. In TCRdb, the 5' RACE reads were re-called with MiXCR into one record per CDR3 protein. Of some 1.8 million distinct CDR3 sequences listed, about two fifths are singletons. These data originate in a study of blood T cells in healthy people across ages. The sequenced sample was blood. This sequence originates from a human donor in good health.

CDR3 sequence reads: CASSQDRAGGTLRSDTQYF. The DNA for the CDR3 is TGCGCCAGCAGCCAAGATCGAGCGGGGGGCACACTCCGGTCGGATACGCAGTATTTT. The V call is TRBV4-1, the J call TRBJ2-3; 9 positions agree with TRBD2. The germline CDR1 and CDR2 sequences are MGHRA and YSYEKL. Trimming cost V 0 bases and J 6 bases; bases outside gene matches: 16. CDR3 length equals 19 residues.